This T cell receptor beta chain is from a study of PD-1 blockade in classical Hodgkin lymphoma. Every patient had relapsed following autologous stem cell transplantation, and cohorts differed in brentuximab vedotin exposure. Assay used: immunoSEQ multiplex PCR; TCRdb lists only in-frame clones, some missing. Of 6,000 to 8,500 clones listed, 76% are singletons. Germline V gene data show CDR1 as SGHTA and CDR2 as FQGTGA. This CDR3 is built from 12 residues. The V gene lost 5 bases and the J gene lost 8 bases, with 11 bases spanning the gap. Study observations and caveats: Complete responders started with a diversity level that resembled newly diagnosed patients at baseline.

On this clone itself: Its target is unknown.

This TCR was recovered from a human donor with classical Hodgkin lymphoma. The source was peripheral blood mononuclear cells (PBMCs), collected before the second cycle of nivolumab. The V call is TRBV7-3, the J call TRBJ2-3, with D possibly TRBD2 on 5 matching bases. The CDR3 region has the DNA TGTGCCAGCAGCAGACGTGAGGGTACGCAGTATTTT. This gives the protein CASSRREGTQYF.